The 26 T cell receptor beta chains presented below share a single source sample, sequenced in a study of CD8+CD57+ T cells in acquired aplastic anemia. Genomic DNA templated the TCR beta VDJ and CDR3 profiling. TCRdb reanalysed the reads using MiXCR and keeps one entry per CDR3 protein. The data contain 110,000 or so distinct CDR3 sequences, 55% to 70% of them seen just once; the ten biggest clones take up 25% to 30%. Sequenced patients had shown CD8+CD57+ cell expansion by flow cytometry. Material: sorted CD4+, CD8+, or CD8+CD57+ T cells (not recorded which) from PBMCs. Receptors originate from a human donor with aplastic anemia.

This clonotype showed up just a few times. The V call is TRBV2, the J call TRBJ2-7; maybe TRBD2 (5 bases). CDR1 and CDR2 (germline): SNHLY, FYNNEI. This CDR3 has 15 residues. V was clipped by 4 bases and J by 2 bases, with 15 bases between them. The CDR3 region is CASSVEGESAYEQYF. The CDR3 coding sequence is TGTGCCAGCAGTGTCGAGGGCGAGAGCGCCTACGAGCAGTACTTC.

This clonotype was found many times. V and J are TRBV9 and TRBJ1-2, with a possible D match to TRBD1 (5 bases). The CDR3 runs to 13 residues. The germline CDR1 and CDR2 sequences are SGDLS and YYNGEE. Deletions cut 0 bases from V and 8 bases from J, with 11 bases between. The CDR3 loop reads CASSVDSGNGYTF. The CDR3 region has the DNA TGTGCCAGCAGCGTAGATTCAGGGAACGGCTACACCTTC.

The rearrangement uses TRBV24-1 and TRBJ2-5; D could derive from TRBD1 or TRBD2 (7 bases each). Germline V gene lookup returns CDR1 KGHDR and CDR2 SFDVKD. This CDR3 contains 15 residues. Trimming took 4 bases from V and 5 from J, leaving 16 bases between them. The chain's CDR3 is CATSDFGTAGETQYF. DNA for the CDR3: TGTGCCACCAGTGACTTTGGGACAGCGGGGGAGACCCAGTACTTC.

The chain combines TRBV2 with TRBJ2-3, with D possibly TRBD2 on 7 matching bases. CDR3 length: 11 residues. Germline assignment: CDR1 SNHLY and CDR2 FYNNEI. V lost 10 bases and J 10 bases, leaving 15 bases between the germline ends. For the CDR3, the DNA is TGTGCCACTTTTGGCGGGGGCTCGCAGTATTTT. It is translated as CATFGGGSQYF.

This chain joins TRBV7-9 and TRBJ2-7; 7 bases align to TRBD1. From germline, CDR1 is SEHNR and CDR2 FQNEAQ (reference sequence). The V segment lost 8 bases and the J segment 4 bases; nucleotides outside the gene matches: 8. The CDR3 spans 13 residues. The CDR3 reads CASSDRVGYEQYF. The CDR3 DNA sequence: TGTGCCAGCTCCGACAGGGTAGGGTACGAGCAGTACTTC.

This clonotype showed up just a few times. CDR3 residues: CASSLQQTGQINGYTF. CDR3 sequence (DNA): TGTGCCAGCAGCTTACAACAAACCGGACAGATAAATGGCTACACCTTC. The chain has TRBV11-1 and TRBJ1-2; perhaps TRBD1 as D (6 bases). Germline CDR1 reads SGHAT; CDR2 reads FQDESV (reference sequence). Trimming took 2 bases from V and 6 from J, leaving 19 bases between them. CDR3 length equals 16 residues.

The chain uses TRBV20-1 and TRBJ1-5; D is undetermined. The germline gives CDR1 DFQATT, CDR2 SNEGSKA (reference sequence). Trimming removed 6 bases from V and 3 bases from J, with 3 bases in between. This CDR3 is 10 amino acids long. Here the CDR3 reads CSAYNQPQHF. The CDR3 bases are TGCAGTGCATACAATCAGCCCCAGCATTTT.

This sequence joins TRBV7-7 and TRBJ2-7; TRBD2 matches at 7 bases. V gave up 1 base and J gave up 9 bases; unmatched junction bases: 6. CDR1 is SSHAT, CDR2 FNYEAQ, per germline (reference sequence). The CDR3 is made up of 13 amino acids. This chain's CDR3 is CASSLVTGGGQYF. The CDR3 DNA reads TGTGCCAGCAGCTTAGTGACGGGGGGTGGGCAGTACTTC.

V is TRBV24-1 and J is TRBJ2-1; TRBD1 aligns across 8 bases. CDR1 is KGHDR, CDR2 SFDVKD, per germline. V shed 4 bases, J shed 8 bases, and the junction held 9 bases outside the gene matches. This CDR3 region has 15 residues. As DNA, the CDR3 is TGTGCCACCAGTGACTCCGGGACAGGAGCCCATGAGCAGTTCTTC. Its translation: CATSDSGTGAHEQFF.

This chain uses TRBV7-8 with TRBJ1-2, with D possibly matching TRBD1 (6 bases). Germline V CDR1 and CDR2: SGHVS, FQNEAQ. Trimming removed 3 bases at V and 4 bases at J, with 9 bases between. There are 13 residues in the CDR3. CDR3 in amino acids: CASSFDRTYGYTF. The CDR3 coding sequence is TGTGCCAGCAGCTTCGACAGGACCTATGGCTACACCTTC.

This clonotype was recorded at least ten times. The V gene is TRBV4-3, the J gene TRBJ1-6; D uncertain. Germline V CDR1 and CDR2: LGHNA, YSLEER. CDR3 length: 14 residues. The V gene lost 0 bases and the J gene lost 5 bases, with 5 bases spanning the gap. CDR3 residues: CASSQERDNSPLHF. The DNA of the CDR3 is TGCGCCAGCAGCCAAGAGCGGGATAATTCACCCCTCCACTTT.

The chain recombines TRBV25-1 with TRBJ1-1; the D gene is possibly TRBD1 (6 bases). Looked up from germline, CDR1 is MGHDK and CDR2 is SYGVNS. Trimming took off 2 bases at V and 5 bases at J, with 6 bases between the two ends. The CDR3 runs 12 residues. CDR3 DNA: TGTGCCAGCAGTGAACAGGGGACTGAAGCTTTCTTT. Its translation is CASSEQGTEAFF.

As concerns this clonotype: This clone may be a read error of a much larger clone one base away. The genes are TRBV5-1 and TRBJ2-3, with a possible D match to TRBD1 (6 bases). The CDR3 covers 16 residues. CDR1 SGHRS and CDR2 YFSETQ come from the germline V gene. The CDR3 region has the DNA TGCGCCTGCAGCTTGGCCCAGGGGCAAATGCCAGATACGCAGTATTTT. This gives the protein CACSLAQGQMPDTQYF.

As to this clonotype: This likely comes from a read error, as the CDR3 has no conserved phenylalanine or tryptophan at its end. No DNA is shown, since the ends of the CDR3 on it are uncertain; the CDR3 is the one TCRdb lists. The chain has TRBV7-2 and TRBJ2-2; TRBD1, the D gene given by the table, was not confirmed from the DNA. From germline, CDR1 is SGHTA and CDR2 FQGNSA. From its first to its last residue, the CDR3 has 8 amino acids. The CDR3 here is CASSSDRV.

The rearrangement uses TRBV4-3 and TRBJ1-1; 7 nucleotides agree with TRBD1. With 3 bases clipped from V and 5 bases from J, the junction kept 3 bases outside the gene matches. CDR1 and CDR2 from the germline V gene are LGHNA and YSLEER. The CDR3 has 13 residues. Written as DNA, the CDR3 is TGCGCCAGCAGCCATGACAGGGAAACTGAAGCTTTCTTT. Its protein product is CASSHDRETEAFF.

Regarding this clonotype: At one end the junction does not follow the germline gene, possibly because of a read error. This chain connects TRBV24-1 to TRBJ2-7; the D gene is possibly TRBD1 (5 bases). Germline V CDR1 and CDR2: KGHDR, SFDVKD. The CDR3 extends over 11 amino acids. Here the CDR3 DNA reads TGTGCCGCCAGGCAGGGCGCCGAGCAGTACTTC. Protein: CAARQGAEQYF.

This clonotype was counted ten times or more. For the CDR3, the DNA is TGTGCCAGCAGCTTAGGCGTAGATACGCAGTATTTT. The encoded protein is CASSLGVDTQYF. This chain connects TRBV7-9 to TRBJ2-3; D call uncertain. Deletions cut 1 base from V and 5 bases from J, with 4 bases between. Germline V gene sequence: CDR1 SEHNR, CDR2 FQNEAQ (reference sequence). The CDR3 contains 12 residues.

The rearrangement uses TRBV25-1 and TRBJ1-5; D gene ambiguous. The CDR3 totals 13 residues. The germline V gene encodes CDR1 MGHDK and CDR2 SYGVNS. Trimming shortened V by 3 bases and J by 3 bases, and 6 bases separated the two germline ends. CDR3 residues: CASSDSSNQPQHF. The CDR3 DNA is TGTGCCAGCAGTGATTCCTCCAATCAGCCCCAGCATTTT.

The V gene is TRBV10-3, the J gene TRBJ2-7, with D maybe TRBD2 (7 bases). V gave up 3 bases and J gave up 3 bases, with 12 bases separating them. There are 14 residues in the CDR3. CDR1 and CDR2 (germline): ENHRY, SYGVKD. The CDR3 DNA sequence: TGTGCCATCAGTGACGGGGGGCGGTACTACGAGCAGTACTTC. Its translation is CAISDGGRYYEQYF.

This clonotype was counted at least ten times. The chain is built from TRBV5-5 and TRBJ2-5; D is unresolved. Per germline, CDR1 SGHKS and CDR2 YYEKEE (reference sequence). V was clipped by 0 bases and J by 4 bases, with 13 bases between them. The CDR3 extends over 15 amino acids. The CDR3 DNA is TGTGCCAGCAGCTTGGCCCTAAGGGTGGGAGAGACCCAGTACTTC. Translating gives CASSLALRVGETQYF.

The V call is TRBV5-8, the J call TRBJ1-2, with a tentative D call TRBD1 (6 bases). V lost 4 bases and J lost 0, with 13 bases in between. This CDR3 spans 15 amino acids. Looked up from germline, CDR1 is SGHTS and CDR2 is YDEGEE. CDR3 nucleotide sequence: TGTGCCAGCAGCCTCGGACAGAGGACTAACTATGGCTACACCTTC. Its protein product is CASSLGQRTNYGYTF.

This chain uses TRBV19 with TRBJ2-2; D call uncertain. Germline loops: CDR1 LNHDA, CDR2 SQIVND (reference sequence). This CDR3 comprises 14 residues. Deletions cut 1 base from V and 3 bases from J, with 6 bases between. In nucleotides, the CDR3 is TGTGCCAGTAGTATAGGCCGATACACCGGGGAGCTGTTTTTT. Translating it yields CASSIGRYTGELFF.

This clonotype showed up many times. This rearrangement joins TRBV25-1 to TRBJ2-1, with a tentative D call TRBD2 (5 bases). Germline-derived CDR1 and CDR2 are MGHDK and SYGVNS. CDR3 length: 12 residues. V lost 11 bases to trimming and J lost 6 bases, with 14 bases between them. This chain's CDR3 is CASGVGGNEQFF. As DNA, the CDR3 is TGTGCCTCCGGGGTGGGTGGCAATGAGCAGTTCTTC.

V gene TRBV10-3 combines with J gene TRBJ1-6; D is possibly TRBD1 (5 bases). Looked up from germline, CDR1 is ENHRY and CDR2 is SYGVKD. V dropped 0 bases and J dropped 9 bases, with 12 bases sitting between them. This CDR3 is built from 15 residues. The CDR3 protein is CAISESTRGPSPLHF. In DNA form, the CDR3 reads TGTGCCATCAGTGAGTCGACTCGGGGACCTTCACCCCTCCACTTT.

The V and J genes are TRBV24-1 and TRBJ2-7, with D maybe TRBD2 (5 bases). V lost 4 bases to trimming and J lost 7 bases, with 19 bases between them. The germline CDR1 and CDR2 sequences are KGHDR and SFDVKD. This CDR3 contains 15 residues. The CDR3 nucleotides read TGTGCCACCAGTGACCCCCAGGCCGGGATTACGGAGCAGTACTTC. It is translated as CATSDPQAGITEQYF.

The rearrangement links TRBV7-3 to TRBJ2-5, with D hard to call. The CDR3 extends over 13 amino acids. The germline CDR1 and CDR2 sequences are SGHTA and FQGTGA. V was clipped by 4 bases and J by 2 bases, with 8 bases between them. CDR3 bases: TGTGCCAGCAGCTACCGGCAGCAAGAGACCCAGTACTTC. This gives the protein CASSYRQQETQYF.